This TCR beta chain was recorded in a study of naive and memory T cell subsets. The study's findings and limits: Over 90% of naive TCR sequences appeared only once, unlike memory subsets. Naive repertoires, especially CD8, held a few larger clonotypes, possibly memory cells re-expressing CD45RA.

Two oligonucleotides, mixed equimolar, formed the beta constant-region primer covering TRBC1 and TRBC2. Four rounds of PCR amplified the ligated cDNA using nested alpha and beta constant-region primers plus SP2. TCRdb reprocessed the UMI-ligation and nested PCR reads with MiXCR, giving one entry per CDR3 protein. The data hold over 110,000 distinct CDR3 sequences, with about a fifth observed a single time. CDR3 length: 12 residues. V dropped 2 bases and J dropped 10 bases, with 9 bases sitting between them. Germline loops: CDR1 SGHTA, CDR2 FQGTGA. Worth noting for this clonotype: No antigen is known for it.

This sequence was found in a human donor in good health. The chain carries TRBV7-3 and TRBJ2-1; unclear D gene. The specimen sequenced was naive CD8+ T cells from blood. The CDR3 DNA reads as TGTGCCAGCAGCTTAGAAGGGCGGGAGCAGTTCTTC. This translates into CASSLEGREQFF.